Included here is one T cell receptor beta chain sequence, with context. This CDR3 spans 17 amino acids. With V trimmed by 4 bases and J by 3 bases, 16 bases remained unmatched. Germline V CDR1 and CDR2: SGHKS, YYEKEE (reference sequence). The sample belongs to a study of blood T cell repertoires in COVID-19. Original analysis: Reference gene primers were amplified, and this amplification served to estimate nucleated cell counts. Assay: immunoSEQ multiplex PCR; the TCRdb copy retains only in-frame clones and omits some. Clone size and V and J calls were adopted from that table, with D and trimming inferred from the DNA. The sample records about 340,000 clones, almost 90% being singletons.

This TCR was sampled from a woman in her 70s with COVID-19, enrolled during active disease. Sequenced input: peripheral blood. The rearrangement uses TRBV5-5 and TRBJ2-7, with 7 bases lining up with TRBD2. The CDR3: CASSRLAAQHRYYEQYF. The CDR3, as DNA: TGTGCCAGCAGCCGTCTAGCGGCCCAGCATAGATACTACGAGCAGTACTTC.